This TCR beta chain was obtained from a study of vaccination and CD4 T cells after COVID-19. Study-level findings and limits: Among convalescent patients, a median about 84% of reactive clones emerged only after vaccination.

Noted treatment: roughly 11-day PBMC culture with coronavirus spike peptide pools or control peptides (ViraFEST assay). The CDR3 has 16 amino acids. Per germline, CDR1 SGHNT and CDR2 YENEEA. V lost 4 bases to trimming and J lost 2 bases; unmatched junction nucleotides: 9. Researchers used the Oncomine TCR Beta short-read assay to sequence DNA from cultured CD4+ T cells. MiXCR, applied by TCRdb to the PCR reads, yields one record per CDR3 protein. The data hold roughly 16,000 distinct CDR3 sequences, with around 74% observed a single time. This clonotype was recorded only once. Its antigen is as yet unknown.

The source of this sequence is a human donor who had recovered from COVID-19. Sequencing input: CD4+ T cells from blood, cultured in vitro. The rearrangement links TRBV11-3 to TRBJ2-3, with 7 bases fitting TRBD1. The CDR3, as DNA: TGTGCCAGCAGCTCCGGGGCAGGGGGAACCACAGATACGCAGTATTTT. Translation gives CASSSGAGGTTDTQYF.